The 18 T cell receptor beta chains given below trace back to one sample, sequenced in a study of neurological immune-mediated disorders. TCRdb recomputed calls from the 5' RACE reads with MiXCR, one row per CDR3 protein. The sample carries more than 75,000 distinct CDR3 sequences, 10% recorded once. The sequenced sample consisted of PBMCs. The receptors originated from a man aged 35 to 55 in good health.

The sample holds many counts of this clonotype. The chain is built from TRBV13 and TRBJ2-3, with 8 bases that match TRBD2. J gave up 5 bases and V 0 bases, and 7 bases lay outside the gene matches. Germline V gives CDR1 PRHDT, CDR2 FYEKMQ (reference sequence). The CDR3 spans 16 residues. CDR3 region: CASSLGLADHRDTQYF. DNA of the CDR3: TGTGCCAGCAGCTTAGGACTAGCGGACCATCGAGATACGCAGTATTTT.

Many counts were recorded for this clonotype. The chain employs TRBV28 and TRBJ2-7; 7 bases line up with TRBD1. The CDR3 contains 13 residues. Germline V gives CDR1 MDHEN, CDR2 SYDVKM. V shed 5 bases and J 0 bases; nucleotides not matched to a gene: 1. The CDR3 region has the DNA TGTGCCAGCAGTCCAGGGGGCTCCTACGAGCAGTACTTC. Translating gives CASSPGGSYEQYF.

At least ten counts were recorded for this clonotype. The CDR3 DNA is TGTGCCAGCAGCTTATCGACAGGGGGGTTTAACACTGAAGCTTTCTTT. This gives the protein CASSLSTGGFNTEAFF. The chain recombines TRBV6-5 with TRBJ1-1; 9 bases align to TRBD1. Germline assignment: CDR1 MNHEY and CDR2 SVGAGI. CDR3 size: 16 residues. V lost 6 bases and J lost 2; bases outside the gene matches: 10.

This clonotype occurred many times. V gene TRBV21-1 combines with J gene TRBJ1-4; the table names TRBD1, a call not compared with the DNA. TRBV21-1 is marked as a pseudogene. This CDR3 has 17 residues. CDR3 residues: CEESLMGCRGQGKKLFF. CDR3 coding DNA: TGTGAGGAGTCCCTTATGGGGTGTCGGGGACAGGGAAAAAAACTGTTTTTT.

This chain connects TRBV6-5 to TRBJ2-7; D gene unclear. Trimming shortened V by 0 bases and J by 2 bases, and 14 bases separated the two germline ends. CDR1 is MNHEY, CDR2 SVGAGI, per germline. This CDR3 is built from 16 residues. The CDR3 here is CASSYSIVRLPYEQYF. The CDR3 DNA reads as TGTGCCAGCAGTTACTCGATCGTCAGACTCCCCTACGAGCAGTACTTC.

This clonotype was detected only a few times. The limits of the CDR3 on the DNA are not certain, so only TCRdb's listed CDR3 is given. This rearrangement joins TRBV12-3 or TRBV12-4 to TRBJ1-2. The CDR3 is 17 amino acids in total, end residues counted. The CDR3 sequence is CASSSSAGRGREYGYTF.

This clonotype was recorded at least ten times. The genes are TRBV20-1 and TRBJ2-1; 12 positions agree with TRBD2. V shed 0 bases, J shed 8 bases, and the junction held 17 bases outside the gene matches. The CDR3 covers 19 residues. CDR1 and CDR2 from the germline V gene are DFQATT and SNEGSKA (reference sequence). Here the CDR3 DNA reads TGCAGTGCTAGAGATCTGATACTAGCGGGAGGCCCCCTGAGGGATGAGCAGTTCTTC. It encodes CSARDLILAGGPLRDEQFF.

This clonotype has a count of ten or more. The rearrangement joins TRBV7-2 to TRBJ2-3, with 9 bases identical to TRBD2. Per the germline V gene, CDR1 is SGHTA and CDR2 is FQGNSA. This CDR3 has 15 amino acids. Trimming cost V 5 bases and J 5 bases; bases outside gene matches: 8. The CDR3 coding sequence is TGTGCCAGCAGCGACGTAGCGGGAGAGAAAGATACGCAGTATTTT. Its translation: CASSDVAGEKDTQYF. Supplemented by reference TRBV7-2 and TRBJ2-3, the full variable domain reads GAGVSQSPSNKVTEKGKDVELRCDPISGHTALYWYRQSLGQGLEFLIYFQGNSAPDKSGLPSDRFSAERTGGSVSTLTIQRTQQEDSAVYLCASSDVAGEKDTQYFGPGTRLTVL.

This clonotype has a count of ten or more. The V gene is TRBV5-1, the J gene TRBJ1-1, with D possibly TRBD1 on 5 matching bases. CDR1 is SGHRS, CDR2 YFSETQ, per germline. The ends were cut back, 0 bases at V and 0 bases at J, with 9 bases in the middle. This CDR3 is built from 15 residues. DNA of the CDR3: TGCGCCAGCAGCTTGGGGGGCTCCATGAACACTGAAGCTTTCTTT. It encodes CASSLGGSMNTEAFF. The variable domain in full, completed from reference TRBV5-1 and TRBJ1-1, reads KAGVTQTPRYLIKTRGQQVTLSCSPISGHRSVSWYQQTPGQGLQFLFEYFSETQRNKGNFPGRFSGRQFSNSRSEMNVSTLELGDSALYLCASSLGGSMNTEAFFGQGTRLTVV.

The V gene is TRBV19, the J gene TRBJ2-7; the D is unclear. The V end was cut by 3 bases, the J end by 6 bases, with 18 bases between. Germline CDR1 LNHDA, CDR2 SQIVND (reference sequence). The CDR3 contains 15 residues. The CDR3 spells CASSINLSPASEQYF. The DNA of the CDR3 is TGTGCCAGTAGTATCAACTTGTCGCCGGCCAGCGAGCAGTACTTC.

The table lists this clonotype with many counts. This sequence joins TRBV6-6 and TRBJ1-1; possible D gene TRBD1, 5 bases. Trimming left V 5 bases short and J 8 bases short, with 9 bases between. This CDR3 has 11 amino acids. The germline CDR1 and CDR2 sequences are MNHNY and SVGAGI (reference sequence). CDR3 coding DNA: TGTGCCAGCAGTAGTGGGGCGGAAGCTTTCTTT. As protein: CASSSGAEAFF.

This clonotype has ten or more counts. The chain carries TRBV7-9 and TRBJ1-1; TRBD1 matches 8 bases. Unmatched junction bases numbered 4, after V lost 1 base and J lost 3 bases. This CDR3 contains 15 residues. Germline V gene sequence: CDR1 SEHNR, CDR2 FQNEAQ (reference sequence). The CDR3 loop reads CASSLVRGLDTEAFF. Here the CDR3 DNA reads TGTGCCAGCAGCTTAGTCAGGGGGCTGGACACTGAAGCTTTCTTT.

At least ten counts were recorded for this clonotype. Here the CDR3 DNA reads TGTGCCAGCAGTTATGAGACCCAGTACTTC. Its protein is CASSYETQYF. J is TRBJ2-5 and V is TRBV6-6; D not certain. Between the trimmed V and J ends, which lost 3 bases and 5 bases, there was a span of 1 base. The CDR3 extends over 10 amino acids. Germline V lookup: CDR1 MNHNY, CDR2 SVGAGI (reference sequence).

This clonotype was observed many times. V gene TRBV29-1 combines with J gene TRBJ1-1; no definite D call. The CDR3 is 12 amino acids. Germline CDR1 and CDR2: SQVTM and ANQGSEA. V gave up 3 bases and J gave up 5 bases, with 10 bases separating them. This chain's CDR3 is CSVETVRTEAFF. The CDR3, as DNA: TGCAGCGTTGAGACGGTTCGGACTGAAGCTTTCTTT.

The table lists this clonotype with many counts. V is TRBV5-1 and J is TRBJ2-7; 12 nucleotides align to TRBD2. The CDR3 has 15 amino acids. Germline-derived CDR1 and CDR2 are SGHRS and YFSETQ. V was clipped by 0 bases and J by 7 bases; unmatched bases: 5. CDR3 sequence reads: CASSLGRTSGTEQYF. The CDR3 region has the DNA TGCGCCAGCAGCTTGGGCCGGACTAGCGGGACAGAGCAGTACTTC.

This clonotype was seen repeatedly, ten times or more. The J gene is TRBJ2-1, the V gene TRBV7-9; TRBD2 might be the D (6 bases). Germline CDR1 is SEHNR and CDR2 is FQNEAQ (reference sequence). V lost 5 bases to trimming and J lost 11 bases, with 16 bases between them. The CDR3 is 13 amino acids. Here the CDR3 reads CASSRRDSPQQFF. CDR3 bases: TGTGCCAGCAGCCGAAGGGACTCACCCCAGCAGTTCTTC.

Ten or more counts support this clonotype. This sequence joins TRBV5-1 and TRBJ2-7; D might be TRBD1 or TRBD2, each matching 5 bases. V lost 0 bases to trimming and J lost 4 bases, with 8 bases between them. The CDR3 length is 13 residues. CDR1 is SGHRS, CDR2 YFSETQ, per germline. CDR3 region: CASSLERGYEQYF. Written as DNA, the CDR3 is TGCGCCAGCAGCTTGGAGAGGGGTTACGAGCAGTACTTC.

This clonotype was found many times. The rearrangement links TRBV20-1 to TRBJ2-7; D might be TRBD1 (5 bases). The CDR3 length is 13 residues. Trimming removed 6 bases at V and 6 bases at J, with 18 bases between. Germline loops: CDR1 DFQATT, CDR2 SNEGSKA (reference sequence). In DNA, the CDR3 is TGCAGTGCGGACAAGGATACCAGGAGCGAGCAGTACTTC. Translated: CSADKDTRSEQYF.